Below are 2 T cell receptor beta chains sequenced from a single sample in a study of monozygotic twins with inflammatory bowel disease. TCRdb reprocessed the 5' RACE reads, with one entry per CDR3 protein and no DNA. The ten top clones account for approximately 2%, within a sample of 300,000 to 400,000 distinct CDR3 sequences. The sample taken for sequencing was blood. The receptors here all came from a human donor with ulcerative colitis or Crohn's disease, or a healthy co-twin of an affected twin (not recorded which).

The rearrangement joins TRBV10-3 to TRBJ2-7; TCRdb reports TRBD1, a call that lacks DNA to check it against. The CDR3 loop spans 11 amino acids. The germline V gene has CDR1 ENHRY and CDR2 SYGVKD. CDR3 sequence reads: CAIKQQGEQYF.

This rearrangement joins TRBV10-3 to TRBJ2-2; without DNA, the TCRdb call of TRBD1 cannot be checked. Germline-derived CDR1 and CDR2 are ENHRY and SYGVKD. The CDR3 is 14 amino acids. The CDR3: CAISESPGLGELFF.